The 22 T cell receptor beta chains below all came from one sample that was sequenced in a study of T cells in Graves' hyperthyroidism and ophthalmopathy. Template material for amplifying TCR beta CDR3 regions consisted of RNA transcripts. The HTBI primer set served for first-round RT-PCR of the TCR CDR3. TCRdb re-analysed the multiplex PCR reads in MiXCR, keeping a single row per CDR3 protein. Of 600,000 to 800,000 distinct CDR3 sequences listed, 30% to 40% are singletons. What was sequenced was blood. These receptors were collected from a middle-aged woman with Graves' hyperthyroidism.

This clonotype was found a few times. The chain couples TRBV19 to TRBJ1-1; maybe TRBD1 (5 bases). CDR3 size: 18 residues. CDR1 LNHDA and CDR2 SQIVND come from the germline V gene (reference sequence). V gave up 5 bases and J gave up 0 bases, with 22 bases separating them. CDR3 sequence (DNA): TGTGCCAGTAGTCCGTTACCTCTGGGGACGGAGATGAACACTGAAGCTTTCTTT. Translating it yields CASSPLPLGTEMNTEAFF.

This clonotype was counted only a few times. The rearrangement links TRBV4-1 to TRBJ1-6; 8 nucleotides match TRBD1. Looked up from germline, CDR1 is MGHRA and CDR2 is YSYEKL. The junction had 4 bases not matched to a gene; V was cut back by 4 bases and J by 2 bases. The CDR3 length is 16 residues. CDR3 sequence (DNA): TGCGCCAGCAGCCGCATACAGGGGGCCTATAATTCACCCCTCCACTTT. It codes for CASSRIQGAYNSPLHF.

The gene calls are TRBV10-3 and TRBJ1-2; 9 nucleotides align to TRBD1. Germline V gene sequence: CDR1 ENHRY, CDR2 SYGVKD. The CDR3 is made up of 14 amino acids. V was clipped by 7 bases and J by 5 bases; unmatched bases: 8. CDR3 in amino acids: CAIKRTGEGYGYTF. CDR3 coding DNA: TGTGCCATCAAAAGGACAGGGGAAGGTTATGGCTACACCTTC.

The chain joins TRBV11-2 to TRBJ2-7; the match to TRBD1 covers 8 bases. In germline, CDR1 is SGHAT, CDR2 FQNNGV. V was pared by 1 base and J by 3 bases, with 5 bases of the junction left unmatched. The CDR3 has 15 amino acids. The CDR3 protein is CASSLVSGQDYEQYF. The CDR3 DNA reads as TGTGCCAGCAGCTTAGTGTCGGGACAGGACTACGAGCAGTACTTC.

With respect to this clonotype: One junction end disagrees with the germline gene, perhaps due to a read error. The V gene is TRBV11-2, the J gene TRBJ2-5; D may be TRBD1 or TRBD2 (5 bases each). CDR3 length equals 15 residues. CDR1 is SGHAT and CDR2 is FQNNGV in the germline V gene. The CDR3 is CANSLGPTDQETQYF. The DNA for the CDR3 is TGTGCCAACAGCCTGGGACCAACCGACCAAGAGACCCAGTACTTC.

This clonotype occurred many times. The chain combines TRBV15 with TRBJ1-5; TRBD1 matches at 7 bases. Per the germline V gene, CDR1 is LNHNV and CDR2 is YYDKDF (reference sequence). V shed 3 bases, J shed 7 bases, and the junction held 6 bases outside the gene matches. The CDR3 totals 14 residues. The CDR3 bases are TGTGCCACCAGCAGGTGGGACAGAGGGCAGCCCCAGCATTTT. As protein: CATSRWDRGQPQHF.

Many counts were recorded for this clonotype. The chain has TRBV6-5 and TRBJ1-1; D not certain. Deletions cut 0 bases from V and 7 bases from J, with 15 bases between. CDR3 length: 15 amino acids. CDR1 is MNHEY, CDR2 SVGAGI, per germline. CDR3: CASSYSSPTLHEAFF. As DNA, the CDR3 is TGTGCCAGCAGTTACTCGAGTCCGACCCTCCATGAAGCTTTCTTT.

This chain joins TRBV7-3 and TRBJ2-2; the D is unclear. This CDR3 spans 14 amino acids. V lost 5 bases to trimming and J lost 10 bases, with 17 bases between them. Germline V gene sequence: CDR1 SGHTA, CDR2 FQGTGA. CDR3: CASSLYPNAEELFF. CDR3 DNA: TGTGCCAGCAGCCTCTACCCGAACGCCGAGGAGCTGTTTTTT.

Remarks on this clonotype: A single base separates this from a much larger clone, so it may be a read error. This sequence joins TRBV10-3 and TRBJ1-5, with TRBD1 identical over 7 bases. This CDR3 is built from 15 residues. Germline V gene sequence: CDR1 ENHRY, CDR2 SYGVKD. Trimming at V came to 5 bases and at J to 7 bases, leaving 11 bases not matched to a gene. For the CDR3, the DNA is TGTGCCATCAGTTCGCGGTACAGGGGAGGCCAGCCCCAGCATTTT. Residues: CAISSRYRGGQPQHF.

The gene calls are TRBV24-1 and TRBJ2-2, with 7 bases identical to TRBD1. Trimming at V came to 11 bases and at J to 3 bases, leaving 14 bases not matched to a gene. CDR1 KGHDR and CDR2 SFDVKD come from the germline V gene. The CDR3 has 16 amino acids. The CDR3 region is CASRGSGTDYTGELFF. DNA for the CDR3: TGTGCCAGCAGGGGTTCGGGGACAGACTACACCGGGGAGCTGTTTTTT.

The table lists this clonotype with many counts. The V gene is TRBV15, the J gene TRBJ1-5, with a possible D match to TRBD1 (5 bases). Germline values: CDR1 LNHNV, CDR2 YYDKDF (reference sequence). V was trimmed by 2 bases and J by 0 bases, leaving 11 bases between them. CDR3 length: 16 residues. The CDR3 DNA reads as TGTGCCACCAGCAGAACGACAGCCTTTAGCAATCAGCCCCAGCATTTT. Residues: CATSRTTAFSNQPQHF.

This clonotype came up a few times. J is TRBJ2-7 and V is TRBV7-2; 7 nucleotides match TRBD1. Trimming at V came to 5 bases and at J to 9 bases, leaving 10 bases not matched to a gene. The germline gives CDR1 SGHTA, CDR2 FQGNSA. The CDR3 is 13 amino acids. CDR3 sequence: CASSANDRAPQYF. In DNA, the CDR3 is TGTGCCAGCAGCGCGAATGACAGGGCCCCGCAGTACTTC.

Only a few counts were recorded for this clonotype. V is TRBV3-1 and J is TRBJ2-7; D call uncertain. The CDR3 covers 12 residues. Germline-derived CDR1 and CDR2 are LGHDT and YNNKEL (reference sequence). The V end lost 0 bases, the J end lost 5 bases, and 5 bases lay between the germline ends. CDR3 residues: CASSQDRHEQYF. The CDR3 coding sequence is TGTGCCAGCAGCCAAGACCGGCACGAGCAGTACTTC.

This clonotype showed up many times. The rearrangement uses TRBV5-6 and TRBJ1-2, with unresolved D. The CDR3 is 9 amino acids. The ends were cut back, 6 bases at V and 7 bases at J, with 4 bases in the middle. The V gene's germline CDR1 is SGHDT and CDR2 YYEEEE. For the CDR3, the DNA is TGTGCCAGCACGGGTGGCTACACCTTC. Translating gives CASTGGYTF.

The sample holds many counts of this clonotype. The V and J genes are TRBV5-1 and TRBJ1-2, with D perhaps matching TRBD1 (6 bases). Deletions cut 4 bases from V and 6 bases from J, with 13 bases between. Germline CDR1 reads SGHRS; CDR2 reads YFSETQ. CDR3 length: 13 amino acids. CDR3 loop: CASSPSDSHGYTF. The DNA for the CDR3 is TGCGCCAGCAGCCCATCGGACAGCCATGGCTACACCTTC. Full variable domain (rest looked up from reference TRBV5-1 and TRBJ1-2): KAGVTQTPRYLIKTRGQQVTLSCSPISGHRSVSWYQQTPGQGLQFLFEYFSETQRNKGNFPGRFSGRQFSNSRSEMNVSTLELGDSALYLCASSPSDSHGYTFGSGTRLTVV.

This clonotype was observed at least ten times. The chain recombines TRBV5-1 with TRBJ1-1; D may be TRBD1 (5 bases). V was clipped by 0 bases and J by 0 bases, with 9 bases between them. Germline V gene lookup returns CDR1 SGHRS and CDR2 YFSETQ. The CDR3 covers 15 residues. CDR3 sequence: CASSLDAGLNTEAFF. CDR3 nucleotides: TGCGCCAGCAGCTTGGACGCAGGGCTGAACACTGAAGCTTTCTTT.

This clonotype has ten or more counts. The chain recombines TRBV7-9 with TRBJ1-2; TRBD1 matches 11 bases. The CDR3 has 13 residues. The trim removed 6 bases at V and 6 bases at J, leaving 3 bases unmatched. From germline, CDR1 is SEHNR and CDR2 FQNEAQ (reference sequence). The CDR3 spells CASRGQGADGYTF. In nucleotides, the CDR3 is TGTGCCAGCAGAGGACAGGGGGCTGATGGCTACACCTTC. The whole variable domain, remainder taken from reference TRBV7-9 and TRBJ1-2, is DTGVSQNPRHKITKRGQNVTFRCDPISEHNRLYWYRQTLGQGPEFLTYFQNEAQLEKSRLLSDRFSAERPKGSFSTLEIQRTEQGDSAMYLCASRGQGADGYTFGSGTRLTVV.

This clonotype was found a few times. The rearrangement links TRBV9 to TRBJ2-7; D might be TRBD2 (5 bases). Looked up from germline, CDR1 is SGDLS and CDR2 is YYNGEE. The CDR3 consists of 15 residues. V lost 4 bases, J lost 0 bases, and 14 bases lay in between. DNA of the CDR3: TGTGCCAGCAGCCAAGATGACGGACTCTCCTACGAGCAGTACTTC. It is translated as CASSQDDGLSYEQYF.

The chain couples TRBV4-1 to TRBJ1-5, with a weak D call TRBD1 (5 bases). V lost 0 bases and J lost 0, with 9 bases in between. This CDR3 has 16 amino acids. The V gene's germline CDR1 is MGHRA and CDR2 YSYEKL. CDR3 in amino acids: CASSQEGVVSNQPQHF. The CDR3 DNA reads as TGCGCCAGCAGCCAAGAGGGGGTTGTTAGCAATCAGCCCCAGCATTTT.

Concerning this clonotype itself: No conserved phenylalanine or tryptophan is present at the end of the CDR3, so a read error is the likely explanation. The chain employs TRBV20-1 and TRBJ1-1, with D possibly TRBD1 on 6 matching bases. CDR1 is DFQATT, CDR2 SNEGSKA, per germline (reference sequence). The length of the CDR3 is 14 residues. The CDR3 nucleotides are TGCAGCGTCAGACGGGGGGCGGTGAACACTGAAGCTTTCCTT. It yields the protein CSVRRGAVNTEAFL.

In the case of this clonotype: Being one base from a much bigger clone, this may be a read error. The V gene is TRBV29-1, the J gene TRBJ1-1, with 10 bases fitting TRBD1. Per germline, CDR1 SQVTM and CDR2 ANQGSEA. With V trimmed by 4 bases and J by 3 bases, 8 bases remained unmatched. The CDR3 has 15 amino acids. The CDR3 protein is CSVGDRGTGDTEAFF. In nucleotides, the CDR3 is TGCAGCGTTGGAGATCGCGGGACAGGGGACACTGAAGCTTTCTTT.

The CDR3 spells CASSLTGRAYEQYF. CDR3 sequence (DNA): TGTGCCAGCAGTTTAACGGGACGGGCCTACGAGCAGTACTTC. The J gene is TRBJ2-7, the V gene TRBV6-5; D possibly uses TRBD1 or TRBD2 (5 bases each). Deletions cut 4 bases from V and 2 bases from J, with 12 bases between. The germline V gene has CDR1 MNHEY and CDR2 SVGAGI. The CDR3 loop spans 14 amino acids.